A single sample is the source of the 23 T cell receptor beta chains below, sequenced in a study of blood T cell repertoires in COVID-19. Profiling relied on immunoSEQ multiplex PCR, and the TCRdb table lists in-frame clones only, not all of them. The repertoire holds 150,000 or so clones, with 75% to 90% as singletons. The sequenced sample was peripheral blood. These receptors all stem from a man aged 18 to 30 with COVID-19, enrolled during active disease.

The chain couples TRBV5-6 to TRBJ2-7, with 7 bases lining up with TRBD2. The V and J ends lost 1 base and 2 bases, in that order; junction bases with no gene match: 6. The germline V gene encodes CDR1 SGHDT and CDR2 YYEEEE. This CDR3 spans 15 amino acids. The CDR3 loop is CASSLMSSGTYEQYF. The DNA for the CDR3 is TGTGCCAGCAGCTTGATGTCTAGCGGAACCTACGAGCAGTACTTC.

The chain links TRBV19 to TRBJ2-6; TRBD1 is a possible D gene (6 bases). Germline CDR1 reads LNHDA; CDR2 reads SQIVND (reference sequence). The CDR3 is 22 amino acids. Trimming left V 9 bases short and J 0 bases short, with 33 bases between. DNA of the CDR3: TGTGCCAGAAGCCCCAAATCCGGGACACCAATACCCCCTGACTCTGGGGCCAACGTCCTGACTTTC. This codes for CARSPKSGTPIPPDSGANVLTF.

V usage is TRBV9 and J usage is TRBJ2-7; 8 nucleotides align to TRBD2. Germline trimming cut 2 bases from V and 4 bases from J; bases unmatched to any gene: 8. The CDR3 is 15 residues long. The germline gives CDR1 SGDLS, CDR2 YYNGEE. CDR3 DNA sequence: TGTGCCAGCAGCGTGGGAGTCGGGAGGGGGTACGAGCAGTACTTC. Its translation is CASSVGVGRGYEQYF.

The gene calls are TRBV9 and TRBJ2-7, with TRBD1 matching 8 bases. The germline CDR1 and CDR2 sequences are SGDLS and YYNGEE. CDR3 size: 12 residues. Trimming removed 7 bases from V and 2 bases from J; junction bases left unmatched: 2. CDR3 protein: CASGQGTYEQYF. For the CDR3, the DNA is TGTGCCAGCGGACAGGGAACCTACGAGCAGTACTTC. The variable domain in full, with the rest retrieved from reference TRBV9 and TRBJ2-7, is DSGVTQTPKHLITATGQRVTLRCSPRSGDLSVYWYQQSLDQGLQFLIQYYNGEERAKGNILERFSAQQFPDLHSELNLSSLELGDSALYFCASGQGTYEQYFGPGTRLTVT.

The chain recombines TRBV10-3 with TRBJ2-5; TRBD2 agrees at 7 bases. The V and J ends lost 3 bases and 2 bases, in that order; junction bases with no gene match: 6. The CDR3 is 15 amino acids. Germline V gene lookup returns CDR1 ENHRY and CDR2 SYGVKD. The CDR3 protein is CAISDDLAEQETQYF. CDR3 DNA sequence: TGTGCCATCAGTGATGATCTAGCGGAGCAAGAGACCCAGTACTTC.

The V call is TRBV5-8, the J call TRBJ2-5; perhaps TRBD1 as D (6 bases). The CDR3 is made up of 13 amino acids. Trimming removed 0 bases from V and 3 bases from J, with 6 bases in between. The V gene's germline CDR1 is SGHTS and CDR2 YDEGEE. CDR3: CASSLGQEETQYF. CDR3 sequence (DNA): TGTGCCAGCAGCTTGGGACAGGAAGAGACCCAGTACTTC.

The V and J genes are TRBV9 and TRBJ2-3, with TRBD2 identical over 8 bases. Germline CDR1 is SGDLS and CDR2 is YYNGEE. The CDR3 contains 17 residues. V shed 0 bases and J 1 base; nucleotides not matched to a gene: 7. This chain's CDR3 is CASSVAVAAGGTDTQYF. In DNA, the CDR3 is TGTGCCAGCAGCGTAGCTGTGGCAGCGGGGGGCACAGATACGCAGTATTTT.

The V gene is TRBV13, the J gene TRBJ2-2; D might be TRBD1 (5 bases). The V gene lost 4 bases and the J gene lost 0 bases, with 9 bases spanning the gap. CDR3 length equals 15 residues. Germline assignment: CDR1 PRHDT and CDR2 FYEKMQ (reference sequence). CDR3 DNA sequence: TGTGCCAGCAGCTCTTTAGGGGCGAACACCGGGGAGCTGTTTTTT. It translates to CASSSLGANTGELFF.

The genes are TRBV5-5 and TRBJ2-4; perhaps TRBD1 as D (5 bases). This CDR3 has 12 amino acids. Trimming left V 4 bases short and J 6 bases short, with 8 bases between. Looked up from germline, CDR1 is SGHKS and CDR2 is YYEKEE (reference sequence). CDR3 nucleotides: TGTGCCAGCAGCCCCCAGGGAAACATTCAGTACTTC. Its protein product is CASSPQGNIQYF. Full variable domain (outside the CDR3, taken from reference TRBV5-5 and TRBJ2-4): DAGVTQSPTHLIKTRGQQVTLRCSPISGHKSVSWYQQVLGQGPQFIFQYYEKEERGRGNFPDRFSARQFPNYSSELNVNALLLGDSALYLCASSPQGNIQYFGAGTRLSVL.

The chain couples TRBV6-2 or TRBV6-3 to TRBJ2-7; D is possibly TRBD2 (5 bases). With 0 bases removed from V and 2 bases from J, the gap between germline ends came to 20 bases. The CDR3 contains 18 residues. Germline CDR1 is MNHEY and CDR2 is SVGEGT. The CDR3 bases are TGTGCCAGCAGTTACTCCGGCGCCGGGTCTGACGGGGCCTACGAGCAGTACTTC. Translation gives CASSYSGAGSDGAYEQYF.

The chain joins TRBV4-2 to TRBJ2-6; unclear D gene. The CDR3 loop spans 14 amino acids. Germline lookup yields CDR1 LGHNA and CDR2 YNFKEQ. V lost 4 bases and J lost 1, with 5 bases in between. The CDR3 reads CASSPGSGANVLTF. The CDR3 nucleotides read TGTGCCAGCAGCCCGGGTTCTGGGGCCAACGTCCTGACTTTC.

This clone is a singleton in its sample. The chain recombines TRBV4-3 with TRBJ2-7; no clear D. Trimming removed 0 bases at V and 1 base at J, with 10 bases between. Per the germline V gene, CDR1 is LGHNA and CDR2 is YSLEER. The CDR3 sequence is 15 residues long. CDR3 amino acids: CASSQDPAESYEQYF. The CDR3 region has the DNA TGCGCCAGCAGCCAAGATCCGGCGGAGTCCTACGAGCAGTACTTC.

The genes are TRBV11-2 and TRBJ2-7; D not certain. Germline CDR1 is SGHAT and CDR2 is FQNNGV. The CDR3 spans 14 residues. V was cut by 1 base and J by 3 bases, with 10 bases left in between. The CDR3 DNA sequence: TGTGCCAGCAGCTTAGGGCAGCAGGACTACGAGCAGTACTTC. Protein: CASSLGQQDYEQYF.

V gene TRBV27 combines with J gene TRBJ2-7, with TRBD1 identical over 12 bases. The V and J ends lost 7 bases and 7 bases, in that order; junction bases with no gene match: 5. The CDR3 has 13 amino acids. Per germline, CDR1 MNHEY and CDR2 SMNVEV (reference sequence). The CDR3 DNA reads TGTGCCAGCATGGGACAGGGGGCTAGGGAGCAGTACTTC. Amino acids: CASMGQGAREQYF.

This chain links TRBV7-2 with TRBJ2-3, with a weak D call TRBD2 (5 bases). The V gene lost 5 bases and the J gene lost 8 bases, with 11 bases spanning the gap. The CDR3 length is 12 residues. Germline CDR1 is SGHTA and CDR2 is FQGNSA. The CDR3 bases are TGTGCCAGCAGCCCCGGGATCGGTACGCAGTATTTT. Translating gives CASSPGIGTQYF.

This rearrangement joins TRBV15 to TRBJ1-4; no reliable D call. CDR3 length: 16 amino acids. The V gene's germline CDR1 is LNHNV and CDR2 YYDKDF (reference sequence). Trimming removed 0 bases at V and 8 bases at J, with 16 bases between. CDR3 nucleotide sequence: TGTGCCACCAGCAGAGATTTGGGAGCCTTGGAAGAAAAACTGTTTTTT. It yields the protein CATSRDLGALEEKLFF.

CDR3 DNA: TGTGCCAGCAGCACCAGACTAGCGGGATCATCCTACGAGCAGTACTTC. It encodes CASSTRLAGSSYEQYF. J is TRBJ2-7 and V is TRBV25-1; 11 bases are shared with TRBD2. CDR3 size: 16 residues. CDR1 is MGHDK, CDR2 SYGVNS, per germline. V lost 6 bases, J lost 1 base, and 8 bases stayed unmatched.

This chain links TRBV30 with TRBJ2-5, with D possibly TRBD2 on 7 matching bases. Germline lookup yields CDR1 GTSNPN and CDR2 SVGIG (reference sequence). The CDR3 sequence is 13 residues long. V lost 0 bases and J lost 5, with 10 bases in between. This chain's CDR3 is CAWSVGGRETQYF. The CDR3 region has the DNA TGTGCCTGGAGTGTCGGGGGGCGCGAGACCCAGTACTTC.

The V and J genes are TRBV3-1 (or the pseudogene TRBV3-2) and TRBJ2-5; D is uncertain. The ends were cut back, 4 bases at V and 1 base at J, with 4 bases in the middle. The germline gives CDR1 LGHDT, CDR2 YNNKEL (reference sequence). The CDR3 covers 12 residues. Written as DNA, the CDR3 is TGTGCCAGCAGCCGGCTCCAAGAGACCCAGTACTTC. Translating gives CASSRLQETQYF.

The chain combines TRBV27 with TRBJ1-1; D is uncertain. The CDR3 sequence is 10 residues long. V gave up 8 bases and J gave up 9 bases, with 10 bases separating them. Germline lookup yields CDR1 MNHEY and CDR2 SMNVEV (reference sequence). The CDR3 coding sequence is TGTGCCAGCTTCGGTCCCAAAGCTTTCTTT. This gives the protein CASFGPKAFF.

This chain uses TRBV4-3 with TRBJ2-7, with unresolved D. This CDR3 comprises 14 residues. Germline V lookup: CDR1 LGHNA, CDR2 YSLEER. Trimming left V 1 base short and J 7 bases short, with 14 bases between. The CDR3, as DNA: TGCGCCAGCAGCCAAGGCAATCCCGGAGAAGAGCAGTACTTC. Translating gives CASSQGNPGEEQYF.

CDR3 bases: TGTGCCAGCAGCAAAGTGGGGCTAGCGGGAGGCCAAAGGCGAAGGCAGTACTTC. Its translation is CASSKVGLAGGQRRRQYF. The V gene is TRBV21-1, the J gene TRBJ2-7; the table's D call of TRBD2 was not tested on the DNA. TRBV21-1 is labeled a pseudogene. The CDR3 has 18 residues.

The chain couples TRBV5-6 to TRBJ2-5; no clear D gene. CDR1 and CDR2 (germline): SGHDT, YYEEEE. V lost 2 bases to trimming and J lost 1 base, with 9 bases between them. This CDR3 comprises 14 residues. Here the CDR3 reads CASSFYRSQETQYF. Here the CDR3 DNA reads TGTGCCAGCAGCTTTTATCGGAGCCAAGAGACCCAGTACTTC.